These 5 T cell receptor beta chains were sequenced from one sample in a study of graft-versus-host responses after intestinal transplantation (dated by TCRdb to 2020 to 2022). The library was generated by the immunoSEQ multiplex PCR assay. TCRdb limited this immuneACCESS table to in-frame rearrangements with V and J called. A share of clones is missing; checked studies link under half to unresolved V genes, and the rest is unexplained. The sample profile shows tens of thousands of clones; roughly 90% of them were found once. Clones ranked in the top ten supply just under 2.5% of the sample. Read against the paper, the sample's time point label means: cells obtained before transplantation from donor or recipient. No cognate antigen is known for these TCRs. Sample: unstimulated CD8+ T cells sorted from spleen or lymph node cells, taken before intestinal transplant. These receptors came from a human donor who received an intestinal transplant.

The gene calls are TRBV27 and TRBJ2-5; no clear D gene. V lost 2 bases and J lost 4, with 8 bases in between. The CDR3 extends over 13 amino acids. The germline V gene has CDR1 MNHEY and CDR2 SMNVEV (reference sequence). In nucleotides, the CDR3 is TGTGCCAGCAGTTTAGGGCACGGAGAGACCCAGTACTTC. The encoded protein is CASSLGHGETQYF.

The sample holds a few counts of this clone. This chain connects TRBV7-9 to TRBJ2-7; D is uncertain. CDR1 and CDR2 (germline): SEHNR, FQNEAQ (reference sequence). The CDR3 consists of 12 residues. V was cut by 8 bases and J by 0 bases, with 8 bases left in between. As DNA, the CDR3 is TGTGCCAGCGGCCCCCCCTCCTACGAGCAGTACTTC. Protein sequence: CASGPPSYEQYF.

This chain uses TRBV6-1 with TRBJ2-2; 9 bases are shared with TRBD2. The CDR3 sequence is 16 residues long. V gave up 2 bases and J gave up 8 bases; unmatched junction bases: 9. Germline loops: CDR1 MNHNS, CDR2 SASEGT. CDR3 DNA: TGTGCCAGCAGTGAATATAGCGGGAGTGGTTCGGGGGAGCTGTTTTTT. This encodes CASSEYSGSGSGELFF.

V is TRBV27 and J is TRBJ1-6, with 8 bases fitting TRBD1. Germline values: CDR1 MNHEY, CDR2 SMNVEV (reference sequence). The CDR3 contains 15 residues. V gave up 4 bases and J gave up 4 bases; unmatched junction bases: 3. The CDR3 sequence is CASSSRQGYNSPLHF. Here the CDR3 DNA reads TGTGCCAGCAGTTCCCGACAGGGGTATAATTCACCCCTCCACTTT.

The chain joins TRBV5-1 to TRBJ2-7, with 8 bases matching TRBD2. The CDR3 runs to 16 residues. After removal of 4 bases from V and 9 bases from J, the junction contained 18 bases not matched to a gene. Germline V gene data show CDR1 as SGHRS and CDR2 as YFSETQ. The CDR3 region has the DNA TGCGCCAGCAGCGGCGACCCTCTAGCGGGCAAACGGGGGCAGTACTTC. Amino acids: CASSGDPLAGKRGQYF.